A selection of T cell receptor beta chains follows, all from one sample in a study of blood T cell repertoires in COVID-19. Data came from immunoSEQ multiplex PCR; TCRdb stores just in-frame clones and leaves some out. Of 99,000 or so clones in the sample, about 82% were seen once. Sequenced: peripheral blood. The receptor source for this set is a woman in her sixties in a cohort sampled during active or convalescent COVID-19. CDR3s include the opening cysteine and the closing phenylalanine or tryptophan. D genes are given only for firm matches. The size entry is marked missing in some rows and otherwise reads once, few, many or a size class.

clone size | D gene | J gene | V gene | CDR3 protein | CDR3 DNA
NA | NA | TRBJ2-1 | TRBV7-9 | CASSNGVGEQFF | TGTGCCAGCAGCAACGGGGTTGGTGAGCAGTTCTTC
NA | TRBD1 | TRBJ2-2 | TRBV7-3 | CASSQGAYTGELFF | TGTGCCAGCAGCCAGGGGGCTTACACCGGGGAGCTGTTTTTT
NA | TRBD2 | TRBJ2-3 | TRBV10-3 | CAISDKVGLAGARTSTDTQYF | TGTGCCATCAGTGACAAGGTCGGGCTAGCGGGGGCTAGGACTAGCACAGATACGCAGTATTTT
NA | NA | TRBJ2-7 | TRBV5-6 | CASSPYQGTYEQYF | TGTGCCAGCAGCCCTTACCAGGGGACCTACGAGCAGTACTTC
NA | TRBD2 | TRBJ2-1 | TRBV28 | CASSFGLAVFF | TGTGCCAGCAGTTTTGGACTAGCGGTGTTCTTC
NA | TRBD2 | TRBJ2-2 | TRBV2 | CASSESSGRTGELFF | TGTGCCAGCAGTGAGAGTAGCGGGAGAACCGGGGAGCTGTTTTTT
NA | TRBD1 | TRBJ1-1 | TRBV2 | CASSGQLYTEAFF | TGTGCCAGCTCGGGACAGCTTTACACTGAAGCTTTCTTT
NA | TRBD2 | TRBJ2-3 | TRBV2 | CASTGSGGATDTQYF | TGTGCCAGCACCGGAAGCGGGGGGGCAACAGATACGCAGTATTTT
NA | NA | TRBJ2-4 | TRBV6-5 | CASSKSLKAKNIQYF | TGTGCCAGCAGTAAATCCTTAAAAGCCAAAAACATTCAGTACTTC
NA | NA | TRBJ1-5 | TRBV4-1 | CASSQDQTLQRAQHF | TGCGCCAGCAGCCAAGATCAGACGTTGCAGAGGGCCCAGCATTTT
once | TRBD1 | TRBJ1-2 | TRBV28 | CASCLIRTGVEGYTF | TGTGCCAGCTGTCTTATCAGAACAGGGGTTGAAGGCTACACCTTC
NA | NA | TRBJ1-1 | TRBV4-1 | CASSVNRQEVKAFF | TGCGCCAGCAGCGTTAACAGACAGGAGGTTAAAGCTTTCTTT
NA | NA | TRBJ2-1 | TRBV11-2 | CAVRDPGVNEQFF | TGTGCCGTACGGGACCCGGGGGTGAATGAGCAGTTCTTC
NA | TRBD2 | TRBJ2-3 | TRBV4-2 | CASSQGGGSGLSTDTQYF | TGTGCCAGCAGCCAAGGCGGAGGTAGCGGGCTTAGCACAGATACGCAGTATTTT
NA | TRBD1 | TRBJ1-2 | TRBV6-5 | CATYRDRAHYGYTF | TGTGCCACCTACCGGGACAGGGCTCACTATGGCTACACCTTC
NA | TRBD1 | TRBJ2-5 | TRBV4-1 | CASSQPTSGGKETQYF | TGCGCCAGCAGCCAACCCACTTCAGGGGGCAAAGAGACCCAGTACTTC
NA | NA | TRBJ1-1 | TRBV7-2 | CASRERVLTEAFF | TGTGCCAGCAGGGAACGGGTTCTCACTGAAGCTTTCTTT
NA | TRBD1 | TRBJ2-7 | TRBV7-6 | CASSPRYRGYEQYF | TGTGCCAGCAGCCCTAGGTACAGGGGCTACGAGCAGTACTTC
NA | NA | TRBJ1-1 | TRBV2 | CASSAGGNEAFF | TGTGCCAGCAGTGCGGGGGGGAATGAAGCTTTCTTT
NA | TRBD1 | TRBJ1-1 | TRBV5-1 | CASSIGTGDLEAFF | TGCGCCAGCAGCATAGGGACAGGGGACCTTGAAGCTTTCTTT